These 32 T cell receptor beta chains share one sample of origin, sequenced in a study of blood T cell repertoires in COVID-19. Measured with immunoSEQ multiplex PCR; TCRdb has only the in-frame clones, and not every one. The table lists fewer than 250,000 clones, more than 70% of them singletons. The sequenced sample consisted of peripheral blood. The origin of the receptors is a woman between 45 and 65 years old with acute or convalescent COVID-19.

The chain joins TRBV5-1 to TRBJ2-7, with D tentatively TRBD1 (5 bases). The CDR3 contains 16 residues. From germline, CDR1 is SGHRS and CDR2 YFSETQ. The V end lost 0 bases, the J end lost 0 bases, and 13 bases lay between the germline ends. CDR3 sequence: CASSLGQILSSYEQYF. Written as DNA, the CDR3 is TGCGCCAGCAGCTTGGGACAGATTTTAAGCTCCTACGAGCAGTACTTC.

This clone has only a few counts. This rearrangement joins TRBV3-1 (or the pseudogene TRBV3-2) to TRBJ2-3, with 8 bases aligning to TRBD1. The CDR3 spans 16 residues. Trimming cost V 4 bases and J 2 bases; bases outside gene matches: 8. Germline loops: CDR1 LGHDT, CDR2 YNNKEL (reference sequence). CDR3 residues: CASSPRQGPFTDTQYF. CDR3 DNA: TGTGCCAGCAGCCCCCGACAGGGGCCATTCACAGATACGCAGTATTTT.

V is TRBV11-2 and J is TRBJ2-3; 13 bases agree with TRBD2. Per germline, CDR1 SGHAT and CDR2 FQNNGV. The CDR3 runs to 17 residues. Trimming removed 5 bases from V and 0 bases from J; junction bases left unmatched: 5. The chain's CDR3 is CASSPGTSGASTDTQYF. The DNA of the CDR3 is TGTGCCAGCAGCCCTGGGACTAGCGGGGCTAGCACAGATACGCAGTATTTT.

The chain recombines TRBV12-3 or TRBV12-4 with TRBJ1-1, with D maybe TRBD1 (6 bases). The CDR3 length is 11 residues. V was clipped by 10 bases and J by 6 bases, with 12 bases between them. The CDR3 here is CANSGDPEAFF. The CDR3 DNA is TGTGCCAACTCAGGGGATCCTGAAGCTTTCTTT.

This clone was observed a handful of times. This chain connects TRBV18 to TRBJ1-1; D is uncertain. Germline values: CDR1 KGHSH, CDR2 LQKENI. The V end lost 2 bases, the J end lost 5 bases, and 12 bases lay between the germline ends. The CDR3 consists of 14 residues. CDR3 residues: CASSPSPGGTEAFF. CDR3 DNA sequence: TGTGCCAGCTCACCAAGCCCGGGTGGGACTGAAGCTTTCTTT.

This clone was seen only once. CDR3 in DNA: TGTGCCTGGAGTCATCTAGCGGGAGGGCCTAGTGAGCAGTTCTTC. Residues: CAWSHLAGGPSEQFF. The gene calls are TRBV30 and TRBJ2-1; TRBD2 matches at 12 bases. The length of the CDR3 is 15 residues. Trimming cost V 2 bases and J 9 bases; bases outside gene matches: 8. Germline assignment: CDR1 GTSNPN and CDR2 SVGIG (reference sequence).

V gene TRBV4-1 combines with J gene TRBJ1-6; D remains unclear. Per the germline V gene, CDR1 is MGHRA and CDR2 is YSYEKL. The V end was cut by 1 base, the J end by 0 bases, with 13 bases between. This CDR3 contains 18 residues. In DNA, the CDR3 is TGCGCCAGCAGCCAAGCCACCGATTCGGGCTCCTATAATTCACCCCTCCACTTT. Translation gives CASSQATDSGSYNSPLHF.

This chain joins TRBV27 and TRBJ2-1, with TRBD2 matching 11 bases. Germline loops: CDR1 MNHEY, CDR2 SMNVEV (reference sequence). The trim removed 6 bases at V and 10 bases at J, leaving 11 bases unmatched. This CDR3 spans 15 amino acids. Here the CDR3 DNA reads TGTGCCAGCAGGATACTAGCGGGAGTAGGGGGGGAGCAGTTCTTC. Protein product: CASRILAGVGGEQFF.

V gene TRBV5-1 combines with J gene TRBJ2-2; a weak D match, TRBD1 (6 bases). V lost 0 bases, J lost 0 bases, and 15 bases lay in between. Germline V gives CDR1 SGHRS, CDR2 YFSETQ. CDR3 length equals 18 residues. The CDR3 reads CASSLAGVRGSNTGELFF. The CDR3 DNA reads TGCGCCAGCAGCTTGGCCGGTGTGAGGGGGTCGAACACCGGGGAGCTGTTTTTT.

This chain joins TRBV6-1 and TRBJ2-4, with TRBD1 matching over 8 bases. J gave up 1 base and V 3 bases, and 2 bases lay outside the gene matches. The CDR3 sequence is 15 residues long. From germline, CDR1 is MNHNS and CDR2 SASEGT. The CDR3 loop is CASSEGQVAKNIQYF. CDR3 coding DNA: TGTGCCAGCAGTGAGGGACAGGTGGCCAAAAACATTCAGTACTTC.

The rearrangement uses TRBV28 and TRBJ2-1, with D perhaps matching TRBD1 (6 bases). CDR1 is MDHEN and CDR2 is SYDVKM in the germline V gene. CDR3 size: 15 residues. V lost 6 bases and J lost 5, with 17 bases in between. In DNA form, the CDR3 reads TGTGCCAGCAGCCCCACAGGGCACGTGGACAATGAGCAGTTCTTC. Amino acids: CASSPTGHVDNEQFF.

The sample holds one count of this clone. The chain couples TRBV5-1 to TRBJ1-1; TRBD1 matches at 7 bases. In germline, CDR1 is SGHRS, CDR2 YFSETQ. The J segment lost 8 bases and the V segment lost 2 bases, leaving 6 bases of the junction unmatched. The CDR3 loop spans 13 amino acids. The CDR3 protein is CASSFSDRSEAFF. The CDR3 DNA reads TGCGCCAGCAGCTTCTCGGACAGGTCCGAAGCTTTCTTT.

The rearrangement links TRBV5-1 to TRBJ2-7; tentative D call: TRBD2 (7 bases). This CDR3 contains 16 residues. Deletions cut 5 bases from V and 1 base from J, with 19 bases between. Germline CDR1 reads SGHRS; CDR2 reads YFSETQ. CDR3 region: CASSSGEGLRSYEQYF. The CDR3 region has the DNA TGCGCCAGCAGTTCAGGGGAGGGACTACGGTCCTACGAGCAGTACTTC. Using reference TRBV5-1 and TRBJ2-7 for the parts outside the CDR3, the full variable domain is KAGVTQTPRYLIKTRGQQVTLSCSPISGHRSVSWYQQTPGQGLQFLFEYFSETQRNKGNFPGRFSGRQFSNSRSEMNVSTLELGDSALYLCASSSGEGLRSYEQYFGPGTRLTVT.

The CDR3 DNA follows: TGTGCCTGGAGTGCAAGCCCCTCCAGGGGGGACAGGGAAAAACTGTTTTTT. It yields the protein CAWSASPSRGDREKLFF. The chain links TRBV30 to TRBJ1-4, with 8 nucleotides matching TRBD1. The CDR3 extends over 17 amino acids. V lost 1 base to trimming and J lost 8 bases; unmatched junction nucleotides: 15. Germline CDR1 and CDR2: GTSNPN and SVGIG (reference sequence).

The chain uses TRBV7-9 and TRBJ1-4, with D tentatively TRBD1 (5 bases). The V gene's germline CDR1 is SEHNR and CDR2 FQNEAQ (reference sequence). Trimming pared 7 bases from V and 6 bases from J, leaving 21 bases between. The CDR3 spans 16 residues. The CDR3 spells CASNRQQGREDEKLFF. CDR3 DNA sequence: TGTGCCAGCAACAGACAGCAGGGTCGGGAGGATGAAAAACTGTTTTTT.

V is TRBV28 and J is TRBJ1-1; D ambiguous. The germline gives CDR1 MDHEN, CDR2 SYDVKM. The germline V and J ends were trimmed by 8 bases and 2 bases, with 9 bases remaining between them. There are 12 residues in the CDR3. The CDR3 loop reads CASEGVNTEAFF. CDR3 DNA: TGTGCCAGCGAGGGAGTTAACACTGAAGCTTTCTTT.

The chain uses TRBV15 and TRBJ2-1; 7 bases are a match to TRBD2. The CDR3 is 15 amino acids. The germline V gene encodes CDR1 LNHNV and CDR2 YYDKDF (reference sequence). J lost 1 base, V lost 1 base, and 1 base had no gene match. The chain's CDR3 is CATSRGEGSYNEQFF. The CDR3 DNA reads as TGTGCCACCAGCAGAGGGGAGGGGTCCTACAATGAGCAGTTCTTC.

V gene TRBV6-5 combines with J gene TRBJ1-6, with 9 bases fitting TRBD1. Germline V lookup: CDR1 MNHEY, CDR2 SVGAGI. This CDR3 has 14 residues. Unmatched junction bases numbered 7, after V lost 6 bases and J lost 10 bases. CDR3 residues: CASRAGTGYSPLHF. In nucleotides, the CDR3 is TGTGCCAGCAGGGCCGGGACAGGGTACTCACCCCTCCACTTT.

The chain uses TRBV3-1 (or the pseudogene TRBV3-2) and TRBJ1-2, with 10 bases matching TRBD1. After removal of 3 bases from V and 0 bases from J, the junction contained 1 base not matched to a gene. Germline V gene data show CDR1 as LGHDT and CDR2 as YNNKEL (reference sequence). The CDR3 extends over 15 amino acids. CDR3 nucleotides: TGTGCCAGCAGCCAGGGGACAGGGGCTAACTATGGCTACACCTTC. It encodes CASSQGTGANYGYTF.

Of note for this clone: Other DNA sequences in the same sample also yield this CDR3. V gene TRBV6-5 combines with J gene TRBJ1-5; 8 bases match TRBD1. This CDR3 contains 14 residues. Germline V CDR1 and CDR2: MNHEY, SVGAGI. With V trimmed by 6 bases and J by 2 bases, 3 bases remained unmatched. This CDR3 reads CASSPDRGNQPQHF. CDR3 sequence (DNA): TGTGCCAGCAGCCCGGACAGGGGCAATCAGCCCCAGCATTTT.

The chain links TRBV27 to TRBJ2-5; a possible D gene is TRBD2 (6 bases). V gave up 5 bases and J gave up 2 bases, with 21 bases separating them. This CDR3 has 17 residues. The germline V gene has CDR1 MNHEY and CDR2 SMNVEV (reference sequence). CDR3 loop: CASSPLTGDPKQETQYF. CDR3 nucleotide sequence: TGTGCCAGCAGTCCTTTAACGGGAGACCCAAAGCAAGAGACCCAGTACTTC.

The chain combines TRBV30 with TRBJ1-5; D might be TRBD1 (6 bases). V lost 3 bases and J 6 bases, leaving 12 bases between the germline ends. This CDR3 is 13 amino acids long. Germline lookup yields CDR1 GTSNPN and CDR2 SVGIG (reference sequence). CDR3 sequence reads: CAWRGEGGQPQHF. As DNA, the CDR3 is TGTGCCTGGAGAGGAGAAGGGGGTCAGCCCCAGCATTTT.

In this sample, this clone turned up a few times. Other DNA sequences from this sample encode an identical CDR3 as well. The chain carries TRBV5-1 and TRBJ1-2, with 9 bases matching TRBD1. The V gene end was trimmed by 3 bases and the J gene end by 4 bases; junction bases not matched to a gene: 4. The germline CDR1 and CDR2 sequences are SGHRS and YFSETQ. The CDR3 runs to 14 residues. CDR3 nucleotide sequence: TGCGCCAGCAGCTCGGAGGACAGGGGCTATGGCTACACCTTC. Translated: CASSSEDRGYGYTF. Full variable domain (outside the CDR3, taken from reference TRBV5-1 and TRBJ1-2): KAGVTQTPRYLIKTRGQQVTLSCSPISGHRSVSWYQQTPGQGLQFLFEYFSETQRNKGNFPGRFSGRQFSNSRSEMNVSTLELGDSALYLCASSSEDRGYGYTFGSGTRLTVV.

V usage is TRBV5-1 and J usage is TRBJ1-1, with 7 nucleotides matching TRBD1. From germline, CDR1 is SGHRS and CDR2 YFSETQ. With 4 bases clipped from V and 4 bases from J, the junction kept 7 bases outside the gene matches. CDR3 size: 14 residues. CDR3 in amino acids: CASSPIEGATEAFF. DNA of the CDR3: TGCGCCAGCAGCCCTATCGAGGGGGCCACTGAAGCTTTCTTT. The full variable domain, with the rest looked up from reference TRBV5-1 and TRBJ1-1, is KAGVTQTPRYLIKTRGQQVTLSCSPISGHRSVSWYQQTPGQGLQFLFEYFSETQRNKGNFPGRFSGRQFSNSRSEMNVSTLELGDSALYLCASSPIEGATEAFFGQGTRLTVV.

The J gene is TRBJ2-7, the V gene TRBV29-1; 9 bases match TRBD2. CDR3 length: 13 residues. The V gene end was trimmed by 6 bases and the J gene end by 2 bases; junction bases not matched to a gene: 5. Per germline, CDR1 SQVTM and CDR2 ANQGSEA. The CDR3: CSVISGSTYEQYF. The DNA of the CDR3 is TGCAGCGTGATTAGCGGGAGTACCTACGAGCAGTACTTC.

CDR3 DNA sequence: TGTGCCACCAGTGATCGACAGGGTAGGGCAGATACGCAGTATTTT. Its protein is CATSDRQGRADTQYF. The gene calls are TRBV24-1 and TRBJ2-3; TRBD1 matches at 7 bases. The CDR3 contains 15 residues. Germline trimming cut 3 bases from V and 4 bases from J; bases unmatched to any gene: 6. Germline values: CDR1 KGHDR, CDR2 SFDVKD.

The chain couples TRBV2 to TRBJ2-3; the D gene is possibly TRBD2 (6 bases). Trimming took 5 bases from V and 1 from J, leaving 13 bases between them. Germline values: CDR1 SNHLY, CDR2 FYNNEI. The CDR3 is 15 residues long. CDR3 nucleotides: TGTGCCAGCAGTCGCTCTAGCGTTCGCACAGATACGCAGTATTTT. It encodes CASSRSSVRTDTQYF.

The chain recombines TRBV5-1 with TRBJ2-7; possibly TRBD2 for D (5 bases). Per germline, CDR1 SGHRS and CDR2 YFSETQ. The V and J ends lost 1 base and 5 bases respectively, with 16 bases between them. The CDR3 extends over 15 amino acids. CDR3 loop: CASSLSSPVFDEQYF. CDR3 sequence (DNA): TGCGCCAGCAGCTTGTCTAGCCCGGTGTTCGACGAGCAGTACTTC.

The gene calls are TRBV7-2 and TRBJ1-2; the match to TRBD1 covers 11 bases. This CDR3 has 14 residues. The trim removed 5 bases at V and 7 bases at J, leaving 6 bases unmatched. Per germline, CDR1 SGHTA and CDR2 FQGNSA. CDR3 sequence reads: CASSPRTGGFGYTF. CDR3 coding DNA: TGTGCCAGCAGCCCCCGGACAGGGGGCTTTGGCTACACCTTC.

The rearrangement uses TRBV9 and TRBJ2-1, with a possible D match to TRBD2 (6 bases). This CDR3 region has 14 residues. The germline gives CDR1 SGDLS, CDR2 YYNGEE. V was cut by 7 bases and J by 0 bases, with 11 bases left in between. The CDR3 DNA is TGTGCCAGCGGGGGAGGAAGCTCCTACAATGAGCAGTTCTTC. Its translation is CASGGGSSYNEQFF.

The DNA for the CDR3 is TGTGCCACTTCCGACAGGACCACTAATGAAAAACTGTTTTTT. Translation: CATSDRTTNEKLFF. The chain uses TRBV24-1 and TRBJ1-4; D is possibly TRBD1 (6 bases). Per germline, CDR1 KGHDR and CDR2 SFDVKD. Trimming pared 10 bases from V and 2 bases from J, leaving 13 bases between. The CDR3 contains 14 residues.

The chain combines TRBV29-1 with TRBJ2-7; D might be TRBD2 (5 bases). Germline V gene data show CDR1 as SQVTM and CDR2 as ANQGSEA. CDR3 size: 13 residues. V gave up 2 bases and J gave up 4 bases, with 12 bases separating them. The CDR3 loop is CSVELSRTYEQYF. Here the CDR3 DNA reads TGCAGCGTTGAACTGTCTAGGACTTACGAGCAGTACTTC.